This T cell receptor beta chain derives from a study of cytomegalovirus exposure and HLA in healthy donors. The wider study: Researchers found that about 82% of about 400 genotyped donors fell within the Caucasian-associated ancestry cluster.

A word on this clone: Its antigen is as yet unknown.

Vbeta (60) and Jbeta (13) primers were used in the PCR. The table came from immunoSEQ multiplex PCR; TCRdb's copy has only in-frame clones and leaves some out. The sample shows approximately 110,000 clones, around 77% of them seen only once. Study-level results: There were three CMV-associated chains whose specificity for CMV antigens was confirmed in vitro. An assumption of roughly uniform sequencing depth across donors underlay the presence/absence analyses. A later analysis, which compared TCR beta chains of equal frequency, found the HLA-associated ones more clonally expanded.

This CDR3 has 15 residues. V shed 1 base and J 4 bases; nucleotides not matched to a gene: 5. CDR1 and CDR2 (germline): MGHRA, YSYEKL. The clonotype comes from a woman between 40 and 55 years old in good health and CMV-seropositive. The chain carries TRBV4-1 and TRBJ1-1; 8 nucleotides match TRBD1. Sequencing used PBMCs. The CDR3 here is CASSQGTGGRTEAFF. CDR3 sequence (DNA): TGCGCCAGCAGCCAAGGAACAGGGGGTCGCACTGAAGCTTTCTTT.